Following are 9 T cell receptor beta chains from one sample sequenced in a study of cytomegalovirus exposure and HLA in healthy donors. The study ran its PCR with 60 Vbeta and 13 Jbeta primers. Assay: immunoSEQ multiplex PCR; the TCRdb copy retains only in-frame clones and omits some. The sample comprises about 300,000 clones, roughly 90% of which are singletons, and about 4% rests with the top ten. Specimen: PBMCs. The receptors come from a man aged 40-50 years in good health and CMV-seropositive.

This clone appeared once. The rearrangement links TRBV7-6 to TRBJ2-1; tentatively, D is TRBD1 (7 bases). Germline V gene sequence: CDR1 SGHVS, CDR2 FNYEAQ. The CDR3 loop spans 14 amino acids. Trimming stripped 8 bases from V and 0 bases from J, with 11 bases between. The CDR3 region is CASLQGGSYNEQFF. DNA of the CDR3: TGTGCCAGCCTTCAGGGGGGCTCCTACAATGAGCAGTTCTTC.

V gene TRBV2 combines with J gene TRBJ2-5; TRBD2 might be the D (6 bases). V lost 2 bases and J lost 5, with 12 bases in between. The V gene's germline CDR1 is SNHLY and CDR2 FYNNEI. This CDR3 region has 14 residues. Here the CDR3 DNA reads TGTGCCAGCAGTGAACGACTAGTGTGGGAGACCCAGTACTTC. Encoded protein: CASSERLVWETQYF.

The V gene is TRBV6-5, the J gene TRBJ1-1; D is perhaps TRBD1 (6 bases). V was pared by 6 bases and J by 6 bases, with 11 bases between. The CDR3 is made up of 12 amino acids. Germline-derived CDR1 and CDR2 are MNHEY and SVGAGI. The CDR3, as DNA: TGTGCCAGCAGAAGGGACATCTCTGAAGCTTTCTTT. Its protein product is CASRRDISEAFF.

This chain uses TRBV2 with TRBJ1-2; D might be TRBD1 (5 bases). CDR3 length equals 11 residues. Deletions cut 7 bases from V and 8 bases from J, with 11 bases between. Germline V gene sequence: CDR1 SNHLY, CDR2 FYNNEI. CDR3 in amino acids: CASTQERGYTF. For the CDR3, the DNA is TGTGCCAGCACACAGGAGAGGGGCTACACCTTC. Looking up the rest from reference TRBV2 and TRBJ1-2 gives the full variable domain: EPEVTQTPSHQVTQMGQEVILRCVPISNHLYFYWYRQILGQKVEFLVSFYNNEISEKSEIFDDQFSVERPDGSNFTLKIRSTKLEDSAMYFCASTQERGYTFGSGTRLTVV.

The gene calls are TRBV2 and TRBJ2-5, with a possible D match to TRBD2 (7 bases). The CDR3 sequence is 16 residues long. V gave up 0 bases and J gave up 3 bases, with 14 bases separating them. Germline V gene lookup returns CDR1 SNHLY and CDR2 FYNNEI. Here the CDR3 reads CASSEAGGAGEETQYF. The CDR3 region has the DNA TGTGCCAGCAGTGAAGCGGGGGGGGCGGGAGAAGAGACCCAGTACTTC.

The J gene is TRBJ1-2, the V gene TRBV28, with 7 bases fitting TRBD1. The junction had 5 bases not matched to a gene; V was cut back by 5 bases and J by 5 bases. Looked up from germline, CDR1 is MDHEN and CDR2 is SYDVKM. The CDR3 contains 13 residues. In DNA, the CDR3 is TGTGCCAGCAGTCCCCCAGGGGGTTATGGCTACACCTTC. Protein: CASSPPGGYGYTF.

This rearrangement joins TRBV28 to TRBJ1-3; unclear D gene. Per the germline V gene, CDR1 is MDHEN and CDR2 is SYDVKM. Trimming left V 6 bases short and J 0 bases short, with 6 bases between. CDR3 size: 13 residues. Here the CDR3 reads CASRLASGNTIYF. CDR3 DNA sequence: TGTGCCAGCAGACTTGCCTCTGGAAACACCATATATTTT. The complete variable domain, with remaining parts taken from reference TRBV28 and TRBJ1-3, reads DVKVTQSSRYLVKRTGEKVFLECVQDMDHENMFWYRQDPGLGLRLIYFSYDVKMKEKGDIPEGYSVSREKKERFSLILESASTNQTSMYLCASRLASGNTIYFGEGSWLTVV.

V and J are TRBV5-1 and TRBJ2-1, with 11 positions matching TRBD2. The germline V gene encodes CDR1 SGHRS and CDR2 YFSETQ. The V segment lost 4 bases and the J segment 8 bases; nucleotides outside the gene matches: 5. This CDR3 is built from 14 residues. CDR3 nucleotides: TGCGCCAGCAGCCCACAGGGACTAGCGGATGAGCAGTTCTTC. Encoded protein: CASSPQGLADEQFF.

The chain carries TRBV2 and TRBJ2-5; 7 bases align to TRBD1. The CDR3 sequence is 13 residues long. The germline V gene encodes CDR1 SNHLY and CDR2 FYNNEI. Trimming at V came to 6 bases and at J to 2 bases, leaving 3 bases not matched to a gene. CDR3 nucleotide sequence: TGTGCCAGCAGGGACAGGTCTCAAGAGACCCAGTACTTC. Residues: CASRDRSQETQYF.